This T cell receptor beta chain was obtained from a study of liver allograft versus peripheral blood T cells. Study overall: Blood and transplanted-liver T cell receptor repertoires from recipients were compared.

TCRdb used MiXCR to reprocess the reads, holding one entry per CDR3 protein. The repertoire holds 6,000 to 7,000 distinct CDR3 sequences, with roughly 18% as singletons. Study results and caveats: In liver allografts, T cell receptor repertoires reportedly differed from the repertoires found in peripheral blood.

Remarks on this clonotype: The antigen remains undetermined.

This receptor was identified in a human patient who had a liver transplant. Some T cells may be supplied by the graft donor.

CDR3 in amino acids: CASSFDQGGQRIDEQFF. CDR3 in DNA: TGTGCCAGCAGTTTTGATCAGGGGGGCCAGCGCATTGATGAGCAGTTCTTC. V and J are TRBV6-5 and TRBJ2-1; tentatively, D is TRBD1 (7 bases). CDR1 and CDR2 (germline): MNHEY, SVGAGI. Trimming took 4 bases from V and 8 from J, leaving 24 bases between them. The CDR3 runs 17 residues.